A single count supports the clone carrying this T cell receptor (beta chain). What it binds is not known. This sample is drawn from a study of T cell repertoires in cytomegalovirus infection. The study's findings and limits: Dominating the ex vivo response were TCR beta clonotypes that were CMV-specific and HLA-C-restricted.

The CDR3 extends over 13 amino acids. In germline, CDR1 is SGHTA, CDR2 FQGNSA. The germline V and J ends were trimmed by 5 bases and 7 bases, with 12 bases remaining between them. Using its own MiXCR run on the reads, TCRdb lists one record per CDR3 protein. The repertoire holds about 400,000 distinct CDR3 sequences, with 15% to 20% as singletons. Source material: PBMCs. The V call is TRBV7-2, the J call TRBJ1-5, with unresolved D. This TCR came from a human donor in good health (CMV status not recorded). Some clones in this sample may be carry-over from other donors' samples. In nucleotides, the CDR3 is TGTGCCAGCAGCCTCTCACTAAGGCAGCCCCAGCATTTT. Translation gives CASSLSLRQPQHF.